These T cell receptor beta chains were read from a single sample in a study of PD-L1 blockade in urothelial cancer. Repertoires were generated with immunoSEQ multiplex PCR, while TCRdb's copy carries only in-frame clones and drops some. The sample consists of under 90,000 clones, more than 85% of them appearing once. The sequences come from PBMCs, collected around atezolizumab (anti-PD-L1) treatment. Receptors were obtained from a man in his 60s with urothelial cancer. CDR3s include the opening cysteine and the closing phenylalanine or tryptophan. A D gene is named only where the DNA matches it firmly. Not every row has a clone size; where given, it reads once, few, many or a size class.

d_call | clone_size | j_call | v_call | cdr3_nt | cdr3_aa
- | - | TRBJ1-5 | TRBV28 | TGTGCCAGCAGCAGGCCGGATAGCAATCAGCCCCAGCATTTT | CASSRPDSNQPQHF
- | once | TRBJ1-4 | TRBV28 | TGTGCCAGCAGGCCAGGGGTTCTCAATGAAAAACTGTTTTTT | CASRPGVLNEKLFF
- | - | TRBJ2-5 | TRBV1 | TGCACCAGCAGCCAAGGGGCCAGCGGACAAGAGACCCAGTACTTC | CTSSQGASGQETQYF
- | - | TRBJ1-5 | TRBV7-2 | TGTGCCAGCAGCGTGGGGGCTTTTCAGCCCCAGCATTTT | CASSVGAFQPQHF
- | - | TRBJ1-2 | TRBV7-2 | TGTGCCAGCAGCTTAGCTGGAGGACCTAACTATGGCTACACCTTC | CASSLAGGPNYGYTF
- | - | TRBJ2-5 | TRBV5-4 | TGTGCCAGCAGCTGGGACACTAACTTGGGGGAGACCCAGTACTTC | CASSWDTNLGETQYF
TRBD1 | - | TRBJ2-7 | TRBV14 | TGTGCCAGCAGCCAAGACAGGAGGGGGGGACAGGGGGCCCCGATCTACTCCTACGAGCAGTACTTC | CASSQDRRGGQGAPIYSYEQYF
TRBD2 | - | TRBJ2-1 | TRBV9 | TGTGCCAGCAGCGGACTAGCGGGAGTAGGTGAGCAGTTCTTC | CASSGLAGVGEQFF
TRBD2 | few | TRBJ2-1 | TRBV2 | TGTGCCAGCAGTGAGTTTGTCGCTAGCGGGGGGAATGAGCAGTTCTTC | CASSEFVASGGNEQFF
- | - | TRBJ1-5 | TRBV28 | TGTGCCAGCAGTTTATCGGCAGGGAGGTGGGTGGGGAATCAGCCCCAGCATTTT | CASSLSAGRWVGNQPQHF
- | - | TRBJ1-5 | TRBV19 | TGTGCCAGTAGCGGGCAGGGCAAGCAGCCCCAGCATTTT | CASSGQGKQPQHF
- | - | TRBJ2-3 | TRBV6-4 | TGTGCCAGCAGTTACAATTTTCCCCCAGATACGCAGTATTTT | CASSYNFPPDTQYF
- | - | TRBJ2-6 | TRBV6-1 | TGTGCCAGCAGGGGGCTCTCTGGGGCCAACGTCCTGACTTTC | CASRGLSGANVLTF
TRBD2 | once | TRBJ2-1 | TRBV13 | TGTGCCAGCAGCACCCGACTAGCAGCGAATAATGAGCAGTTCTTC | CASSTRLAANNEQFF
TRBD1 | - | TRBJ2-7 | TRBV5-1 | TGCGCCAGCAGCTTAACAGTCACTGGGACAGGGATCTACGAGCAGTACTTC | CASSLTVTGTGIYEQYF
- | - | TRBJ2-3 | TRBV6-1 | TGTGCCAGCAGTGAGACAAGCTTTGCAGATACGCAGTATTTT | CASSETSFADTQYF
- | - | TRBJ2-3 | TRBV5-6 | TGTGCCAGCAGCCGCGGGACAGCCGTAACAGATACGCAGTATTTT | CASSRGTAVTDTQYF
TRBD2 | - | TRBJ2-7 | TRBV5-1 | TGCGCCAGCAGCGCGGAGGGGAGGGCCTACGAGCAGTACTTC | CASSAEGRAYEQYF
TRBD1 | - | TRBJ1-6 | TRBV7-3 | TGTGCCAGCAGCTTATTGACAGGGGGCGGTTCACCCCTCCACTTT | CASSLLTGGGSPLHF
- | once | TRBJ2-7 | TRBV13 | TGTGCCAGCAGGCGGAGTGGGCAGGGGCTGGGCGAGCAGTACTTC | CASRRSGQGLGEQYF
TRBD1 | - | TRBJ1-1 | TRBV6-5 | TGTGCCAGCAGTTCAACTGGACAGGGCACTGAAGCTTTCTTT | CASSSTGQGTEAFF
TRBD2 | - | TRBJ2-3 | TRBV4-1 | TGCGCCAGCAGCTGGAGTAGCGGGGGGGCAGATACGCAGTATTTT | CASSWSSGGADTQYF
TRBD1 | - | TRBJ1-2 | TRBV5-1 | TGCGCCAGCGGATTACAGGGGGCGGATGGCTACACCTTC | CASGLQGADGYTF
TRBD1 | - | TRBJ1-1 | TRBV5-4 | TGTGCCAGCAGCTTAGGACAGGGGGGGACTGAAGCTTTCTTT | CASSLGQGGTEAFF
- | - | TRBJ2-7 | TRBV6-1 | TGTGCCAGCCGGCCGGGATCCTACGAGCAGTACTTC | CASRPGSYEQYF
TRBD2 | - | TRBJ2-1 | TRBV19 | TGTGCCACCGAACCCAGGGGACTAGCGAGCAGACAGTTCTTC | CATEPRGLASRQFF
TRBD2 | - | TRBJ2-7 | TRBV11-2 | TGTGCCAGCAGCTTAGGGACTAGCGGGGCCTACGAGCAGTACTTC | CASSLGTSGAYEQYF
TRBD2 | - | TRBJ2-5 | TRBV6-6 | TGTGCCAGCAAATTTCTAGCGGACCAAGAGACCCAGTACTTC | CASKFLADQETQYF
TRBD1 | - | TRBJ1-2 | TRBV7-3 | TGTGCCAGCAGCTCCCGGACAATTGGACAGGAGCTCTATGGCTACACCTTC | CASSSRTIGQELYGYTF
TRBD2 | once | TRBJ2-1 | TRBV2 | TGTGCCAGCGTACGACTAGCGGGAGGTATTGGTGAGCAGTTCTTC | CASVRLAGGIGEQFF
- | - | TRBJ1-4 | TRBV19 | TGTGCCAGTAGCCTAGATTTGGTGCCTAATGAAAAACTGTTTTTT | CASSLDLVPNEKLFF
- | - | TRBJ1-2 | TRBV15 | TGTGCCACCAGCAGTGGACAGTATGGCTACACCTTC | CATSSGQYGYTF